What follows are 21 T cell receptor beta chains derived from one specimen sequenced in a study of T cells in women clearing cervical HPV infection. Profiling relied on immunoSEQ multiplex PCR, and the TCRdb table lists in-frame clones only, not all of them. The sample holds about 48,000 clones. Sequenced input: blood buffy coat. The receptors were gathered from a woman between 18 and 75 years old with a cervical HPV16 infection that either progressed to CIN3+ or cleared (not recorded which).

With respect to this clone: The read is 3 residues too short to cover the CDR3 end, so that end is filled in from the germline J gene. This chain joins TRBV11-3 and TRBJ2-5; D perhaps matches TRBD2 (5 bases). CDR1 and CDR2 from the germline V gene are SGHNT and YENEEA. V was cut by 6 bases and J by 5 bases, with 13 bases left in between. CDR3 length equals 13 residues. The CDR3 sequence: CASSQRGSETQYF. Incomplete CDR3 DNA: TGTGCCAGCAGTCAACGGGGTTCCGAGACC. The variable domain in full, completed from reference TRBV11-3 and TRBJ2-5, reads EAGVVQSPRYKIIEKKQPVAFWCNPISGHNTLYWYLQNLGQGPELLIRYENEEAVDDSQLPKDRFSAERLKGVDSTLKIQPAELGDSAVYLCASSQRGSETQYFGPGTRLLVL.

In regard to this clone: The CDR3 end is not reached by the read, which stops 3 residues before it; the germline J gene fills it in. The chain combines TRBV18 with TRBJ2-3, with 7 positions matching TRBD1. Trimming took 3 bases from V and 2 from J; bases not matched to a gene: 5. This CDR3 is 15 amino acids long. Per the germline V gene, CDR1 is KGHSH and CDR2 is LQKENI. The CDR3 DNA, read in part, is TGTGCCAGCTCACCTCTCGGGACAGACACAGATACG. It is translated as CASSPLGTDTDT. The full CDR3 reads CASSPLGTDTDTQYF. The variable domain in full, completed from reference TRBV18 and TRBJ2-3, reads NAGVMQNPRHLVRRRGQEARLRCSPMKGHSHVYWYRQLPEEGLKFMVYLQKENIIDESGMPKERFSAEFPKEGPSILRIQQVVRGDSAAYFCASSPLGTDTDTQYFGPGTRLTVL.

In the case of this clone: The read stops 3 residues short of the end of the CDR3; the missing end is completed from the germline J gene. The V gene is TRBV20-1, the J gene TRBJ1-1, with unresolved D. V lost 1 base to trimming and J lost 2 bases, with 5 bases between them. Germline V gene sequence: CDR1 DFQATT, CDR2 SNEGSKA (reference sequence). The CDR3 has 12 residues. CDR3: CSARGLNTEAFF. CDR3 DNA (partial): TGCAGTGCTAGAGGTCTTAACACTGAA.

In the case of this clone: The read ends 3 residues early relative to the CDR3; the germline J gene fills the gap. The rearrangement joins TRBV5-6 to TRBJ1-2, with 11 bases matching TRBD1. Unmatched junction bases numbered 4, after V lost 4 bases and J lost 2 bases. In germline, CDR1 is SGHDT, CDR2 YYEEEE. The CDR3 length is 15 residues. The DNA read from the CDR3 is TGTGCCAGCAGCGGACAGGGGGCGCCGAACTATGGC. Translating gives CASSGQGAPNYG. The full CDR3 reads CASSGQGAPNYGYTF.

As to this clone: The read ends 3 residues early relative to the CDR3; the germline J gene fills the gap. The rearrangement links TRBV7-2 to TRBJ2-3; D is possibly TRBD1 (5 bases). This CDR3 has 15 amino acids. V dropped 1 base and J dropped 1 base, with 9 bases sitting between them. Germline V gene lookup returns CDR1 SGHTA and CDR2 FQGNSA. The CDR3 sequence is CASSLVIGGTDTQYF. Partial CDR3 DNA: TGTGCCAGCAGCTTAGTAATAGGGGGCACAGATACG.

As concerns this clone: The read terminates 3 residues before the CDR3 end, so the remaining end is supplied by the germline J gene. This chain joins TRBV20-1 and TRBJ1-5; 9 bases line up with TRBD1. Germline V gene data show CDR1 as DFQATT and CDR2 as SNEGSKA (reference sequence). J gave up 2 bases and V 7 bases, and 0 bases lay outside the gene matches. This CDR3 comprises 12 residues. The chain's CDR3 is CSGQGGNQPQHF. The sequenced CDR3 bases are TGCAGTGGACAGGGGGGCAATCAGCCC.

CDR3 amino acids: CSAGQGAGDGYTF. The sequenced CDR3 bases are TGCAGCGCTGGACAGGGGGCGGGGGATGGC. The V and J genes are TRBV29-1 and TRBJ1-2; 11 nucleotides line up with TRBD1. The DNA ends 3 residues before the CDR3 does, and the rest of the CDR3 is filled in from the germline J gene. The CDR3 is 13 residues long. The V gene's germline CDR1 is SQVTM and CDR2 ANQGSEA. After removal of 7 bases from V and 6 bases from J, the junction contained 7 bases not matched to a gene.

This CDR3 is CASSRTGGTYGYTF. The sequenced part of the CDR3 DNA is TGCGCCAGCAGCCGGACAGGGGGTACCTATGGC. The chain has TRBV4-1 and TRBJ1-2; 10 bases line up with TRBD1. The missing CDR3 end, 3 residues past where the read stops, is filled in from the germline J gene. V lost 4 bases to trimming and J lost 4 bases; unmatched junction nucleotides: 3. The CDR3 contains 14 residues. The germline V gene encodes CDR1 MGHRA and CDR2 YSYEKL.

As concerns this clone: The CDR3 end is not reached by the read, which stops 3 residues before it; the germline J gene fills it in. This chain joins TRBV5-4 and TRBJ1-1, with a tentative D call TRBD1 (6 bases). Germline V gives CDR1 SGHNT, CDR2 YYREEE (reference sequence). The CDR3 consists of 14 residues. Trimming cost V 7 bases and J 1 base, with 14 bases left between them. CDR3 amino acids: CASGTQGGNTEAFF. The CDR3 bases that were read are TGTGCCAGCGGAACACAGGGAGGGAACACTGAA.

For this clone: The read terminates 3 residues ahead of where the CDR3 ends, so the germline J gene completes it. V usage is TRBV28 and J usage is TRBJ2-7, with 9 bases that match TRBD1. The V and J ends lost 7 bases and 5 bases, in that order; junction bases with no gene match: 12. The CDR3 is made up of 15 amino acids. Germline V CDR1 and CDR2: MDHEN, SYDVKM. CDR3 residues: CASTSWGTGPHEQYF. The part of the CDR3 DNA that was read is TGTGCCAGCACCTCGTGGGGGACAGGGCCGCACGAG.

Points on this clone: The CDR3 extends 3 residues past the end of the read, so its final part is completed from the germline J gene. V usage is TRBV2 and J usage is TRBJ2-2; weak D call: TRBD1 (5 bases). V was shortened by 6 bases and J by 4 bases, with 12 bases between the two germline ends. The CDR3 is made up of 14 amino acids. Germline values: CDR1 SNHLY, CDR2 FYNNEI. CDR3 bases read: TGTGCCAGCAGCCAGGGTCCGGGCACCGGGGAG. Its translation is CASSQGPGTGE. The CDR3 reads in full as CASSQGPGTGELFF.

Concerning this clone itself: Coverage ceases 3 residues before the CDR3 finishes, and the germline J gene fills in the end. The chain carries TRBV5-1 and TRBJ1-4; D gene ambiguous. There are 15 residues in the CDR3. Trimming left V 0 bases short and J 0 bases short, with 6 bases between. Germline assignment: CDR1 SGHRS and CDR2 YFSETQ. The CDR3 loop is CASSLVSATNEKLFF. Incomplete CDR3 DNA: TGCGCCAGCAGCTTGGTCTCTGCAACTAATGAAAAA.

Concerning this clone itself: Read coverage stops 3 residues before the CDR3 terminus; the germline J gene supplies the remainder. The chain uses TRBV7-9 and TRBJ1-2; no clear D gene. The V end was cut by 0 bases, the J end by 2 bases, with 10 bases between. Germline assignment: CDR1 SEHNR and CDR2 FQNEAQ (reference sequence). The CDR3 extends over 15 amino acids. This CDR3 is CASSLAGRINYGYTF. Incomplete CDR3 DNA: TGTGCCAGCAGCTTAGCCGGCAGGATAAACTATGGC.

Of note for this clone: The sequenced fragment ends 3 residues before the CDR3 boundary, so the rest is inferred from the germline J gene. The V and J genes are TRBV24-1 and TRBJ2-4; D may be TRBD1 (5 bases). In germline, CDR1 is KGHDR, CDR2 SFDVKD. This CDR3 is built from 15 residues. Trimming removed 4 bases at V and 1 base at J, with 10 bases between. The CDR3 loop reads CATSDPTVAKNIQYF. CDR3 bases read: TGTGCCACCAGTGACCCGACAGTGGCCAAAAACATT.

Worth noting for this clone: From the germline J gene comes the end of the CDR3, since the read stops 3 residues before it. V is TRBV2 and J is TRBJ1-5; a weak D match, TRBD1 (5 bases). The CDR3 has 14 residues. The V gene's germline CDR1 is SNHLY and CDR2 FYNNEI. V was clipped by 4 bases and J by 6 bases, with 13 bases between them. CDR3 sequence reads: CASSVRGRAQPQHF. The DNA read from the CDR3 is TGTGCCAGCAGTGTCCGGGGGAGAGCTCAGCCC.

On this clone itself: The CDR3 end falls 3 residues outside the read, so it is completed with the germline J gene. This sample includes further DNA sequences coding for the same CDR3. This rearrangement joins TRBV7-8 to TRBJ2-7; a weak D match, TRBD2 (5 bases). This CDR3 contains 15 residues. Trimming took 9 bases from V and 5 from J, leaving 23 bases between them. Per germline, CDR1 SGHVS and CDR2 FQNEAQ. Partial CDR3 DNA: TGTGCCAGTAGCCCCCACTCTCGGGGAGAGCACGAG. Amino acid sequence: CASSPHSRGEHE. The full-length CDR3 reads as CASSPHSRGEHEQYF.

Incomplete CDR3 DNA: TGTGCCAGCAATCCGGGACTAGCACCAGATACG. Its translation is CASNPGLAPDT. The entire CDR3 reads CASNPGLAPDTQYF. The chain couples TRBV12-3 or TRBV12-4 to TRBJ2-3; TRBD2 matches at 9 bases. The sequenced fragment ends 3 residues before the CDR3 boundary, so the rest is inferred from the germline J gene. This CDR3 contains 14 residues. Unmatched junction bases numbered 6, after V lost 7 bases and J lost 4 bases.

About this clone: The read comes to an end 3 residues before the CDR3 does, leaving the germline J gene to fill in the end. This sequence joins TRBV20-1 and TRBJ2-3; no reliable D call. The germline CDR1 and CDR2 sequences are DFQATT and SNEGSKA (reference sequence). Trimming cost V 3 bases and J 0 bases, with 10 bases left between them. The CDR3 totals 14 residues. CDR3 DNA, as far as it was read: TGCAGTGCTAGCGGCGACACTAGCACAGATACG. Translated, it gives CSASGDTSTDT. The entire CDR3 reads CSASGDTSTDTQYF.

Concerning this clone: The CDR3 goes on 3 residues after the read ends, and that part is filled in from the germline J gene. The rearrangement uses TRBV7-3 and TRBJ2-1, with TRBD1 as a possible D gene (5 bases). The V gene lost 3 bases and the J gene lost 5 bases, with 11 bases spanning the gap. The CDR3 loop spans 14 amino acids. CDR1 and CDR2 from the germline V gene are SGHTA and FQGTGA. The CDR3 is CASSLSRVHNEQFF. The DNA read from the CDR3 is TGTGCCAGCAGCTTGTCCAGGGTCCACAATGAG.

On this clone: The missing CDR3 end, 3 residues past where the read stops, is filled in from the germline J gene. This sequence joins TRBV4-1 and TRBJ1-1; D remains unclear. The CDR3 sequence is 16 residues long. V dropped 0 bases and J dropped 0 bases, with 11 bases sitting between them. Germline V gene sequence: CDR1 MGHRA, CDR2 YSYEKL. CDR3 region: CASSQDIVSLNTEAFF. The CDR3 DNA, read in part, is TGCGCCAGCAGCCAAGATATAGTTTCGTTGAACACTGAA.

Note on this clone: From the germline J gene comes the end of the CDR3, since the read stops 3 residues before it. This sequence joins TRBV7-8 and TRBJ2-2; 8 nucleotides align to TRBD2. V shed 2 bases and J 3 bases; nucleotides not matched to a gene: 5. Germline-derived CDR1 and CDR2 are SGHVS and FQNEAQ. The CDR3 spans 16 residues. Incomplete CDR3 DNA: TGTGCCAGCAGCTTAATTTCGGGGGGGGACACCGGGGAG. Its protein is CASSLISGGDTGE. The entire CDR3 protein reads CASSLISGGDTGELFF.